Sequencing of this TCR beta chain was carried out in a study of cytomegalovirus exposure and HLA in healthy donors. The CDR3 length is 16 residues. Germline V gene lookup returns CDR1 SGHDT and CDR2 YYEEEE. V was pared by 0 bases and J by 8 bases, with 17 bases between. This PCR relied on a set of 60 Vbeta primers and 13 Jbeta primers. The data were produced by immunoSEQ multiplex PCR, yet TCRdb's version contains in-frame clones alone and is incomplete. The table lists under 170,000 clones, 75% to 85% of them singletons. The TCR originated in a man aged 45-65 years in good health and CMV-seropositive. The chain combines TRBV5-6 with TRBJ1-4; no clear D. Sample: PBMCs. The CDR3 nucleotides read TGTGCCAGCAGCTTGGCGGGGAGTGGCAAAGCGGAAAAACTGTTTTTT. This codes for CASSLAGSGKAEKLFF.